Detailed here is one T cell receptor beta chain. The source of the sample is a study of blood T cell repertoires in COVID-19. Study information: There were acute and convalescent COVID-19 samples, and they came from the United States, Italy and Spain. PBMCs, B-cell-depleted T cells, or T cells provided the cDNA or gDNA that made up the material.

Original analysis: Estimates of nucleated cell counts were drawn from the amplification of reference gene primers. Sequencing was performed with immunoSEQ multiplex PCR; in TCRdb, only in-frame clones are kept and a portion is missing. V and J calls and clone size are given by that table; D and trimming were obtained from the DNA. Of around 100,000 clones in the sample, approximately 80% are singletons; the top ten hold roughly 0.89%. The V and J ends lost 0 bases and 7 bases respectively, with 13 bases between them. Germline lookup yields CDR1 KGHSY and CDR2 FQNENV. This CDR3 is 15 amino acids long.

The sample consisted of peripheral blood. This clonotype was obtained from a woman in her 70s with acute or convalescent COVID-19. The V call is TRBV16, the J call TRBJ1-5; a weak D match, TRBD1 (6 bases). The CDR3 DNA sequence: TGTGCCAGCAGCCAATCAGGGGGATCAGAACAGCCCCAGCATTTT. This gives the protein CASSQSGGSEQPQHF.